The T cell receptor beta chain under discussion was sequenced for a study of cytomegalovirus exposure and HLA in healthy donors. Germline values: CDR1 MNHNS, CDR2 SASEGT. The length of the CDR3 is 14 residues. V shed 10 bases and J shed 2 bases, with 17 bases lying between them. In the PCR, 60 Vbeta and 13 Jbeta primers were used. Clones were sequenced by immunoSEQ multiplex PCR, and TCRdb holds only the in-frame ones, with some missing. The table records about 130,000 clones, around 67% of them present only once. Sequences were obtained from PBMCs. The chain joins TRBV6-1 to TRBJ1-2; D not resolved. This TCR came from a man in his 60s in good health and CMV-seropositive. In DNA form, the CDR3 reads TGTGCCACCTCCAGATCGGGTGGGAACTATGGCTACACCTTC. Protein: CATSRSGGNYGYTF.